Described below is a single T cell receptor beta chain sequence and its context. The data derive from a study of shared clonotypes between healthy human individuals. Libraries were prepared by immunoSEQ multiplex PCR; TCRdb keeps only in-frame clonotypes and omits some of them. The sample records approximately 500,000 clones, approximately 85% being singletons. Healthy HIV-negative adults with no recent acute infections or vaccinations were recruited as donors. Donors were Caucasian adults residing in Nashville, Tennessee, USA. V lost 4 bases, J lost 8 bases, and 9 bases stayed unmatched. The CDR3 runs 15 residues. The germline V gene has CDR1 ENHRY and CDR2 SYGVKD.

The V gene is TRBV10-3, the J gene TRBJ2-1, with 9 bases identical to TRBD2. The sample consisted of PBMCs. The sequence was obtained from a middle-aged woman in good health. Some clones in this sample may be carry-over from other donors' samples. The CDR3, as DNA: TGTGCCATCAGTGGGACTAGCGTTCCCGGCGATGAGCAGTTCTTC. Its translation is CAISGTSVPGDEQFF.